Shown below are 24 T cell receptor beta chains from a single sample sequenced in a study of CD8 T cells in Susac syndrome. Random hexamers were used to reverse transcribe an amount of about 0.45 to 1 ug RNA. TCRdb processed the immunoSEQ multiplex PCR reads anew with MiXCR; each CDR3 protein has one entry. Here the sample spans about 53,000 distinct CDR3 sequences, around 95% being singletons. The sample was CD8+ T cells from PBMCs. The receptors come from a human donor with Susac syndrome.

The chain is built from TRBV6-1 and TRBJ2-5; 10 positions agree with TRBD1. There are 17 residues in the CDR3. Germline V gene data show CDR1 as MNHNS and CDR2 as SASEGT. Trimming took 10 bases from V and 2 from J; bases not matched to a gene: 16. The CDR3 region is CATSDRGTGYLQETQYF. Written as DNA, the CDR3 is TGTGCCACCTCGGACAGGGGGACAGGTTACCTACAAGAGACCCAGTACTTC.

The V gene is TRBV11-2, the J gene TRBJ2-7; no reliable D call. There are 11 residues in the CDR3. Germline values: CDR1 SGHAT, CDR2 FQNNGV. Trimming stripped 3 bases from V and 6 bases from J, with 6 bases between. This CDR3 reads CASSLAFEQYF. The CDR3 region has the DNA TGTGCCAGCAGCTTGGCTTTCGAGCAGTACTTC.

V usage is TRBV25-1 and J usage is TRBJ2-5, with 8 bases identical to TRBD2. Germline values: CDR1 MGHDK, CDR2 SYGVNS. The J segment lost 2 bases and the V segment lost 6 bases, leaving 5 bases of the junction unmatched. The CDR3 covers 14 residues. CDR3 protein: CASSFRGGQETQYF. CDR3 nucleotides: TGTGCCAGCAGCTTCCGGGGGGGGCAAGAGACCCAGTACTTC.

The V and J genes are TRBV30 and TRBJ2-3; TRBD2 matches 10 bases. The CDR3 contains 14 residues. Germline V gene data show CDR1 as GTSNPN and CDR2 as SVGIG (reference sequence). J gave up 3 bases and V 5 bases, and 5 bases lay outside the gene matches. CDR3 sequence: CAWETSGFTDTQYF. The CDR3 bases are TGTGCCTGGGAGACTAGCGGGTTTACAGATACGCAGTATTTT.

The gene calls are TRBV6-5 and TRBJ1-2; D might be TRBD1 (5 bases). The CDR3 spans 15 residues. Germline loops: CDR1 MNHEY, CDR2 SVGAGI. V lost 2 bases, J lost 2 bases, and 12 bases lay in between. For the CDR3, the DNA is TGTGCCAGCAGTTACACGGCAGGGCCCAACTATGGCTACACCTTC. Its translation is CASSYTAGPNYGYTF.

This chain joins TRBV12-3 or TRBV12-4 and TRBJ2-7, with D perhaps matching TRBD1 (6 bases). The CDR3 has 12 residues. V dropped 7 bases and J dropped 7 bases, with 14 bases sitting between them. Here the CDR3 reads CASTLPGVEQYF. CDR3 DNA: TGTGCCAGCACTCTCCCAGGGGTAGAGCAGTACTTC.

The chain is built from TRBV29-1 and TRBJ2-7; D is tentatively TRBD1 or TRBD2 (5 bases each). The CDR3 is made up of 13 amino acids. CDR1 and CDR2 from the germline V gene are SQVTM and ANQGSEA. Trimming removed 7 bases from V and 1 base from J, with 14 bases in between. CDR3 sequence: CSAIRDRSYEQYF. The CDR3 nucleotides are TGCAGCGCCATCCGGGACCGATCCTACGAGCAGTACTTC.

V gene TRBV29-1 combines with J gene TRBJ1-2, with D tentatively TRBD1 (5 bases). Germline V gene data show CDR1 as SQVTM and CDR2 as ANQGSEA. This CDR3 is built from 13 residues. V gave up 3 bases and J gave up 0 bases, with 8 bases separating them. CDR3 sequence reads: CSVDSTANYGYTF. CDR3 bases: TGCAGCGTTGACTCGACAGCTAACTATGGCTACACCTTC.

The gene calls are TRBV19 and TRBJ2-3; 7 nucleotides agree with TRBD2. The V gene's germline CDR1 is LNHDA and CDR2 SQIVND (reference sequence). The V segment lost 5 bases and the J segment 5 bases; nucleotides outside the gene matches: 13. This CDR3 has 16 amino acids. The CDR3 DNA reads as TGTGCCAGTAGTGCCCGACTAGCAGGACGGATAGATACGCAGTATTTT. Protein product: CASSARLAGRIDTQYF.

The V call is TRBV9, the J call TRBJ2-3, with TRBD2 matching 11 bases. Germline loops: CDR1 SGDLS, CDR2 YYNGEE. V lost 3 bases, J lost 13 bases, and 4 bases stayed unmatched. CDR3 length: 12 residues. DNA for the CDR3: TGTGCCAGCAGCGCGACTAGCGGGGAAGAGTATTTT. This gives the protein CASSATSGEEYF.

The chain carries TRBV2 and TRBJ1-5; a possible D gene is TRBD1 (5 bases). The V gene's germline CDR1 is SNHLY and CDR2 FYNNEI. This CDR3 is built from 13 residues. Trimming cost V 4 bases and J 7 bases, with 11 bases left between them. The CDR3 DNA reads as TGTGCCAGCAGTGCAGGGTTTTGGCAGCCCCAGCATTTT. Translated: CASSAGFWQPQHF.

The chain has TRBV2 and TRBJ2-5; 7 nucleotides agree with TRBD2. The CDR3 contains 14 residues. With 3 bases clipped from V and 1 base from J, the junction kept 2 bases outside the gene matches. Germline V CDR1 and CDR2: SNHLY, FYNNEI. The CDR3 DNA sequence: TGTGCCAGCAGTGATGGGGGGGGCCAAGAGACCCAGTACTTC. Translated, it gives CASSDGGGQETQYF.

This clonotype was seen just once. The chain recombines TRBV4-3 with TRBJ2-7, with 9 bases lining up with TRBD1. CDR1 is LGHNA, CDR2 YSLEER, per germline. The CDR3 is 17 residues long. The V and J ends lost 7 bases and 1 base, in that order; junction bases with no gene match: 14. The CDR3 DNA sequence: TGCGCCAGCAACCCCGGGACAGGGCATATTGGATCCTACGAGCAGTACTTC. Protein product: CASNPGTGHIGSYEQYF.

The chain combines TRBV5-1 with TRBJ2-5; 8 bases are a match to TRBD1. The J segment lost 1 base and the V segment lost 4 bases, leaving 6 bases of the junction unmatched. The CDR3 totals 15 residues. Looked up from germline, CDR1 is SGHRS and CDR2 is YFSETQ. CDR3 sequence (DNA): TGCGCCAGCAGCCGACAGGGGTATCCCCAAGAGACCCAGTACTTC. Translating it yields CASSRQGYPQETQYF.

J is TRBJ2-2 and V is TRBV6-4; D is undetermined. V was clipped by 2 bases and J by 1 base, with 8 bases between them. Germline lookup yields CDR1 MRHNA and CDR2 SNTAGT. The CDR3 contains 15 residues. The CDR3 DNA is TGTGCCAGCAGTGACGGTGTCCAGAACACCGGGGAGCTGTTTTTT. This sequence encodes CASSDGVQNTGELFF.

This chain connects TRBV5-4 to TRBJ2-7; the D call may be TRBD1 or TRBD2 (5 bases each). This CDR3 has 14 amino acids. V lost 0 bases to trimming and J lost 1 base, with 8 bases between them. Germline CDR1 is SGHNT and CDR2 is YYREEE (reference sequence). The CDR3 DNA sequence: TGTGCCAGCAGCTTGGCGAGGGGTTCCTACGAGCAGTACTTC. Its protein product is CASSLARGSYEQYF. Based on the CDR3 plus reference TRBV5-4 and TRBJ2-7, the full variable domain is ETGVTQSPTHLIKTRGQQVTLRCSSQSGHNTVSWYQQALGQGPQFIFQYYREEENGRGNFPPRFSGLQFPNYSSELNVNALELDDSALYLCASSLARGSYEQYFGPGTRLTVT.

V gene TRBV12-3 or TRBV12-4 combines with J gene TRBJ2-5; D call uncertain. The CDR3 is 12 residues long. V lost 6 bases and J lost 3, with 8 bases in between. CDR3 residues: CASRSDKETQYF. Written as DNA, the CDR3 is TGTGCCAGCAGATCAGACAAAGAGACCCAGTACTTC.

V and J are TRBV11-2 and TRBJ1-2; 9 positions agree with TRBD1. V trimming: 5 bases; J trimming: 3 bases; junction bases outside the gene matches: 1. Looked up from germline, CDR1 is SGHAT and CDR2 is FQNNGV. CDR3 size: 13 residues. For the CDR3, the DNA is TGTGCCAGCAGCCGGACAGGGGACTATGGCTACACCTTC. Its translation: CASSRTGDYGYTF.

V and J are TRBV12-3 or TRBV12-4 and TRBJ2-3; D perhaps matches TRBD1 (5 bases). This CDR3 spans 13 amino acids. V lost 6 bases, J lost 5 bases, and 12 bases lay in between. The CDR3 coding sequence is TGTGCCAGCAGCATGGGGCATGTAGATACGCAGTATTTT. It is translated as CASSMGHVDTQYF.

The rearrangement joins TRBV30 to TRBJ1-6; D is uncertain. Germline values: CDR1 GTSNPN, CDR2 SVGIG (reference sequence). The CDR3 spans 16 residues. Trimming removed 4 bases from V and 8 bases from J, with 21 bases in between. The CDR3 region has the DNA TGTGCCTGGACCCTGCAGGAGGAGGGTCGCGATTCACCCCTCCACTTT. Translating gives CAWTLQEEGRDSPLHF.

The chain joins TRBV2 to TRBJ2-1; possible D gene TRBD2, 6 bases. The germline V and J ends were trimmed by 0 bases and 4 bases, with 13 bases remaining between them. CDR3 length equals 16 residues. Germline CDR1 and CDR2: SNHLY and FYNNEI. The CDR3 DNA is TGTGCCAGCAGTGAAGCAGGTAGCGGCGAGTACAATGAGCAGTTCTTC. This sequence encodes CASSEAGSGEYNEQFF.

The chain carries TRBV18 and TRBJ2-2, with D hard to call. The CDR3 sequence is 14 residues long. The V end was cut by 1 base, the J end by 4 bases, with 7 bases between. Germline V gene sequence: CDR1 KGHSH, CDR2 LQKENI. The CDR3 region is CASSPLDGTGELFF. DNA for the CDR3: TGTGCCAGCTCACCACTCGACGGCACCGGGGAGCTGTTTTTT.

The chain uses TRBV15 and TRBJ1-5; possibly TRBD1 for D (5 bases). Germline loops: CDR1 LNHNV, CDR2 YYDKDF (reference sequence). Trimming pared 1 base from V and 7 bases from J, leaving 11 bases between. This CDR3 region has 14 residues. The CDR3 region is CATSRAGSGQPQHF. CDR3 nucleotides: TGTGCCACCAGCAGAGCAGGGAGCGGGCAGCCCCAGCATTTT.

The rearrangement uses TRBV5-1 and TRBJ1-4; possibly TRBD1 for D (5 bases). Trimming pared 1 base from V and 0 bases from J, leaving 10 bases between. Germline V gene data show CDR1 as SGHRS and CDR2 as YFSETQ. The CDR3 loop spans 16 amino acids. The CDR3 nucleotides read TGCGCCAGCAGCTTGACAGGTTGGGCAACTAATGAAAAACTGTTTTTT. Encoded protein: CASSLTGWATNEKLFF.